A single T cell receptor (beta chain) is shown here with its context. This specimen belongs to a study of blood T cell repertoires in COVID-19. In the study overall: Spain, Italy and the United States supplied samples that represented acute and convalescent COVID-19.

Recruited during active infection, patients (from Seattle) were subsequently followed longitudinally. Original data processing: Amplification from reference gene primers served as the basis for estimated nucleated cell counts. Profiled with immunoSEQ multiplex PCR; TCRdb holds only in-frame clones, not every one. Clonal size and the V and J genes are those of that table, whereas D and trimming came from the DNA. The table includes a few hundred thousand clones, 89% detected once. The sequence came from a woman aged 55-70 years with COVID-19, enrolled during active disease. Sequenced sample: peripheral blood.

CDR3 bases: TGTGCCAGCAGCGTAGTTCCGGGGGGATCAGATACGCAGTATTTT. It specifies CASSVVPGGSDTQYF. V is TRBV9 and J is TRBJ2-3; 7 bases fit TRBD2. The J segment lost 4 bases and the V segment lost 0 bases, leaving 5 bases of the junction unmatched. This CDR3 contains 15 residues. Per the germline V gene, CDR1 is SGDLS and CDR2 is YYNGEE. The complete variable domain, with remaining parts taken from reference TRBV9 and TRBJ2-3, reads DSGVTQTPKHLITATGQRVTLRCSPRSGDLSVYWYQQSLDQGLQFLIQYYNGEERAKGNILERFSAQQFPDLHSELNLSSLELGDSALYFCASSVVPGGSDTQYFGPGTRLTVL.